Below, 30 T cell receptor beta chains from the same sample are listed, as sequenced in a study of blood T cell repertoires in COVID-19. Sequencing used immunoSEQ multiplex PCR; TCRdb keeps in-frame clones, though not all of them. Of 250,000 or so clones in the sample, around 85% are singletons; the top ten hold approximately 1.9%. Material for sequencing was PBMCs or T cells enriched from blood (not recorded which). Receptor source: a woman between 50 and 59 years old who had recovered from COVID-19.

The chain has TRBV5-1 and TRBJ2-5; a weak D match, TRBD1 (7 bases). CDR3 size: 14 residues. V was cut by 5 bases and J by 5 bases, with 16 bases left in between. Germline-derived CDR1 and CDR2 are SGHRS and YFSETQ. The CDR3 spells CASREGALGETQYF. The CDR3 region has the DNA TGCGCCAGCAGGGAGGGGGCGCTGGGGGAGACCCAGTACTTC.

The chain combines TRBV28 with TRBJ1-3, with 8 positions matching TRBD1. The CDR3 is 13 residues long. Germline V gene sequence: CDR1 MDHEN, CDR2 SYDVKM. V gave up 6 bases and J gave up 6 bases; unmatched junction bases: 4. Here the CDR3 reads CASSRQGPNTIYF. In DNA, the CDR3 is TGTGCCAGCAGCCGACAGGGGCCAAACACCATATATTTT.

The count of this clone is one. V is TRBV19 and J is TRBJ1-1; TRBD1 aligns across 7 bases. Trimming took 6 bases from V and 1 from J; bases not matched to a gene: 2. The CDR3 has 13 amino acids. The V gene's germline CDR1 is LNHDA and CDR2 SQIVND (reference sequence). This chain's CDR3 is CASSRQGNTEAFF. The CDR3 DNA reads TGTGCCAGTAGCCGACAGGGGAACACTGAAGCTTTCTTT.

The chain employs TRBV10-3 and TRBJ2-1, with TRBD2 matching 7 bases. This CDR3 has 14 residues. Looked up from germline, CDR1 is ENHRY and CDR2 is SYGVKD. V lost 3 bases, J lost 8 bases, and 7 bases stayed unmatched. The CDR3 sequence is CAISEGLAAYEQFF. The CDR3 DNA reads TGTGCCATCAGTGAAGGCCTAGCGGCATATGAGCAGTTCTTC.

The chain employs TRBV7-2 and TRBJ1-1, with TRBD1 matching 7 bases. Germline assignment: CDR1 SGHTA and CDR2 FQGNSA. The CDR3 sequence is 15 residues long. V trimming: 5 bases; J trimming: 4 bases; junction bases outside the gene matches: 10. The CDR3 spells CASSRDRTRTTEAFF. The CDR3 DNA reads TGTGCCAGCAGCCGGGACAGAACAAGAACCACTGAAGCTTTCTTT.

The chain joins TRBV3-1 (or the pseudogene TRBV3-2) to TRBJ1-4; D is perhaps TRBD1 (6 bases). Germline V gives CDR1 LGHDT, CDR2 YNNKEL (reference sequence). The CDR3 extends over 14 amino acids. V was clipped by 3 bases and J by 8 bases, with 13 bases between them. Written as DNA, the CDR3 is TGTGCCAGCAGCCAGGGGGGGCGCGGGGAAAAACTGTTTTTT. Translation gives CASSQGGRGEKLFF.

V usage is TRBV9 and J usage is TRBJ2-7, with 10 bases aligning to TRBD1. Germline CDR1 and CDR2: SGDLS and YYNGEE. Trimming removed 1 base from V and 5 bases from J; junction bases left unmatched: 6. This CDR3 is built from 15 residues. CDR3 sequence (DNA): TGTGCCAGCAGCGTAACGACAGGGGGCTTCGACGAGCAGTACTTC. It yields the protein CASSVTTGGFDEQYF.

V usage is TRBV5-1 and J usage is TRBJ1-5; TRBD1 might be the D (6 bases). CDR1 SGHRS and CDR2 YFSETQ come from the germline V gene. This CDR3 is 15 amino acids long. V was shortened by 4 bases and J by 4 bases, with 15 bases between the two germline ends. The CDR3 region has the DNA TGCGCCAGCAGCCCCGGGACACTAAATAATCAGCCCCAGCATTTT. Its protein is CASSPGTLNNQPQHF.

Points on this clone: Other DNA sequences in the sample encode the same CDR3. The V gene is TRBV5-1, the J gene TRBJ1-4; 9 bases match TRBD1. V trimming: 4 bases; J trimming: 7 bases; junction bases outside the gene matches: 5. This CDR3 has 14 residues. Germline CDR1 reads SGHRS; CDR2 reads YFSETQ. This chain's CDR3 is CASSLGQGGEKLFF. In nucleotides, the CDR3 is TGCGCCAGCAGCCTGGGACAGGGAGGTGAAAAACTGTTTTTT.

The chain couples TRBV7-6 to TRBJ2-1; 12 bases fit TRBD2. The CDR3 covers 16 residues. V trimming: 0 bases; J trimming: 4 bases; junction bases outside the gene matches: 1. Looked up from germline, CDR1 is SGHVS and CDR2 is FNYEAQ. DNA of the CDR3: TGTGCCAGCAGCTTAGCGCTAGCGGGAGGGTACAATGAGCAGTTCTTC. Its translation is CASSLALAGGYNEQFF.

This clone was recorded at least ten times. The chain couples TRBV29-1 to TRBJ1-2; 8 nucleotides match TRBD1. CDR1 SQVTM and CDR2 ANQGSEA come from the germline V gene. V gave up 7 bases and J gave up 8 bases; unmatched junction bases: 6. The CDR3 extends over 11 amino acids. CDR3 DNA: TGCAGCGGCGGACAGGGAGGGGGCTACACCTTC. Translation: CSGGQGGGYTF.

The gene calls are TRBV5-1 and TRBJ2-1; 8 nucleotides align to TRBD2. The trim removed 6 bases at V and 0 bases at J, leaving 8 bases unmatched. Germline loops: CDR1 SGHRS, CDR2 YFSETQ. The CDR3 length is 16 residues. The CDR3 DNA is TGCGCCAGCACCGAGAGGAGCGGGGGCTCCTACAATGAGCAGTTCTTC. The encoded protein is CASTERSGGSYNEQFF.

The J gene is TRBJ2-3, the V gene TRBV4-1; TRBD1 matches at 7 bases. V lost 1 base, J lost 6 bases, and 10 bases stayed unmatched. This CDR3 region has 16 residues. CDR1 and CDR2 from the germline V gene are MGHRA and YSYEKL. The CDR3 coding sequence is TGCGCCAGCAGCCAAGGGTTCGGGACAGATGACGATACGCAGTATTTT. The encoded protein is CASSQGFGTDDDTQYF.

The chain is built from TRBV15 and TRBJ1-3, with D unclear. Germline V gene sequence: CDR1 LNHNV, CDR2 YYDKDF (reference sequence). This CDR3 comprises 16 residues. The V end lost 1 base, the J end lost 0 bases, and 10 bases lay between the germline ends. This chain's CDR3 is CATSRVIEDSGNTIYF. CDR3 nucleotide sequence: TGTGCCACCAGCAGAGTTATAGAAGACTCTGGAAACACCATATATTTT.

This clone was seen a single time. The V and J genes are TRBV30 and TRBJ2-7; D is uncertain. Germline V gene data show CDR1 as GTSNPN and CDR2 as SVGIG (reference sequence). V shed 0 bases and J shed 5 bases, with 14 bases lying between them. This CDR3 region has 14 residues. The CDR3 coding sequence is TGTGCCTGGAGTGTAAGTCCTAGTAAAAACGAGCAGTACTTC. This gives the protein CAWSVSPSKNEQYF. Full variable domain (outside the CDR3, taken from reference TRBV30 and TRBJ2-7): SQTIHQWPATLVQPVGSPLSLECTVEGTSNPNLYWYRQAAGRGLQLLFYSVGIGQISSEVPQNLSASRPQDRQFILSSKKLLLSDSGFYLCAWSVSPSKNEQYFGPGTRLTVT.

The J gene is TRBJ1-6, the V gene TRBV2, with unresolved D. Germline lookup yields CDR1 SNHLY and CDR2 FYNNEI. V lost 4 bases to trimming and J lost 4 bases, with 8 bases between them. There are 14 residues in the CDR3. CDR3 sequence (DNA): TGTGCCAGCAGTGTTTTACAGTATAATTCACCCCTCCACTTT. Residues: CASSVLQYNSPLHF.

The rearrangement joins TRBV3-1 (or the pseudogene TRBV3-2) to TRBJ1-1; perhaps TRBD1 as D (6 bases). This CDR3 contains 14 residues. V lost 4 bases and J lost 2, with 11 bases in between. Germline assignment: CDR1 LGHDT and CDR2 YNNKEL (reference sequence). CDR3 nucleotides: TGTGCCAGCAGCCCCCCGGACAGAAACACTGAAGCTTTCTTT. It is translated as CASSPPDRNTEAFF.

This clone has a handful of counts. The chain joins TRBV18 to TRBJ1-3, with a weak D call TRBD1 (6 bases). The CDR3 spans 18 residues. The V end was cut by 2 bases, the J end by 0 bases, with 17 bases between. Per germline, CDR1 KGHSH and CDR2 LQKENI. CDR3 in DNA: TGTGCCAGCTCACCATCCGGACAGAATAGCATCTCTGGAAACACCATATATTTT. It translates to CASSPSGQNSISGNTIYF.

This clone was seen a single time. The genes are TRBV9 and TRBJ2-1, with 10 positions matching TRBD2. The CDR3 loop spans 17 amino acids. Germline values: CDR1 SGDLS, CDR2 YYNGEE. V was clipped by 3 bases and J by 13 bases; unmatched bases: 19. CDR3 DNA: TGTGCCAGCAGCGGTCCGGTAGGCTTACCGACTAGCGGGTCTCAGTTCTTC. It specifies CASSGPVGLPTSGSQFF. Filled out from reference TRBV9 and TRBJ2-1, the complete variable domain reads DSGVTQTPKHLITATGQRVTLRCSPRSGDLSVYWYQQSLDQGLQFLIQYYNGEERAKGNILERFSAQQFPDLHSELNLSSLELGDSALYFCASSGPVGLPTSGSQFFGPGTRLTVL.

This rearrangement joins TRBV5-6 to TRBJ1-2; D is possibly TRBD1 (6 bases). This CDR3 has 15 residues. Germline CDR1 reads SGHDT; CDR2 reads YYEEEE. The V gene lost 3 bases and the J gene lost 0 bases, with 12 bases spanning the gap. CDR3 protein: CASSSTGRSNYGYTF. CDR3 DNA sequence: TGTGCCAGCAGCTCAACAGGGCGGTCTAACTATGGCTACACCTTC.

The chain combines TRBV7-2 with TRBJ2-1; TRBD2 matches 8 bases. J was trimmed by 3 bases and V by 1 base; bases with no gene match: 5. This CDR3 has 16 residues. Germline V gene data show CDR1 as SGHTA and CDR2 as FQGNSA. The CDR3 DNA sequence: TGTGCCAGCAGCTTAGTGGGGACTAGGGGCTACAATGAGCAGTTCTTC. Encoded protein: CASSLVGTRGYNEQFF. The full variable domain, rest sourced from reference TRBV7-2 and TRBJ2-1, is GAGVSQSPSNKVTEKGKDVELRCDPISGHTALYWYRQSLGQGLEFLIYFQGNSAPDKSGLPSDRFSAERTGGSVSTLTIQRTQQEDSAVYLCASSLVGTRGYNEQFFGPGTRLTVL.

This clone was recorded only once. J is TRBJ2-5 and V is TRBV4-1, with TRBD1 identical over 8 bases. Per the germline V gene, CDR1 is MGHRA and CDR2 is YSYEKL. The V and J ends lost 0 bases and 5 bases, in that order; junction bases with no gene match: 5. The CDR3 runs 15 residues. In DNA form, the CDR3 reads TGCGCCAGCAGCCAAGAGTCAGGGGGCTTGGAGACCCAGTACTTC. Its translation is CASSQESGGLETQYF.

This chain uses TRBV5-4 with TRBJ2-3; no clear D. Germline lookup yields CDR1 SGHNT and CDR2 YYREEE (reference sequence). The V gene lost 4 bases and the J gene lost 0 bases, with 9 bases spanning the gap. CDR3 length equals 14 residues. CDR3: CASSRDKSTDTQYF. The CDR3 DNA sequence: TGTGCCAGCAGCAGAGACAAGAGCACAGATACGCAGTATTTT.

The chain couples TRBV19 to TRBJ1-4; D not certain. Germline values: CDR1 LNHDA, CDR2 SQIVND (reference sequence). The CDR3 runs to 14 residues. The germline V and J ends were trimmed by 5 bases and 2 bases, with 9 bases remaining between them. The CDR3 DNA follows: TGTGCCAGTAGTCTCGGCAGGACTAATGAAAAACTGTTTTTT. This codes for CASSLGRTNEKLFF.

This clone has more than one count but fewer than ten. V and J are TRBV7-9 and TRBJ1-2; 7 positions agree with TRBD1. Losses at the gene ends were 5 bases for V and 3 bases for J; bases not matched to a gene: 12. CDR1 is SEHNR and CDR2 is FQNEAQ in the germline V gene (reference sequence). This CDR3 contains 16 residues. This CDR3 reads CASSVIQGTGYYGYTF. The DNA of the CDR3 is TGTGCCAGCAGCGTTATACAGGGGACGGGTTACTATGGCTACACCTTC.

The rearrangement uses TRBV3-1 (or the pseudogene TRBV3-2) and TRBJ1-6; no reliable D call. Trimming took 4 bases from V and 0 from J, leaving 19 bases between them. This CDR3 comprises 19 residues. Germline V CDR1 and CDR2: LGHDT, YNNKEL (reference sequence). The CDR3 loop reads CASSPQFLVGSSYNSPLHF. In nucleotides, the CDR3 is TGTGCCAGCAGCCCGCAATTCCTTGTTGGGAGCTCCTATAATTCACCCCTCCACTTT.

The chain combines TRBV7-2 with TRBJ1-4; D not certain. Germline V lookup: CDR1 SGHTA, CDR2 FQGNSA. The CDR3 consists of 13 residues. V was cut by 1 base and J by 13 bases, with 13 bases left in between. The chain's CDR3 is CASSLDRGDRLFF. Here the CDR3 DNA reads TGTGCCAGCAGCTTAGATCGGGGTGATCGACTGTTTTTT. Full variable domain (missing parts from reference TRBV7-2 and TRBJ1-4): GAGVSQSPSNKVTEKGKDVELRCDPISGHTALYWYRQSLGQGLEFLIYFQGNSAPDKSGLPSDRFSAERTGGSVSTLTIQRTQQEDSAVYLCASSLDRGDRLFFGSGTQLSVL.

This chain uses TRBV5-5 with TRBJ2-5, with 8 nucleotides matching TRBD1. The germline V gene encodes CDR1 SGHKS and CDR2 YYEKEE (reference sequence). V lost 3 bases and J lost 5; bases outside the gene matches: 9. The CDR3 runs 15 residues. The CDR3 sequence: CASSSSWTGYETQYF. CDR3 bases: TGTGCCAGCAGCTCCTCTTGGACAGGGTACGAGACCCAGTACTTC.

V usage is TRBV10-3 and J usage is TRBJ2-7, with TRBD1 matching 9 bases. Germline values: CDR1 ENHRY, CDR2 SYGVKD. J gave up 0 bases and V 10 bases, and 16 bases lay outside the gene matches. CDR3 length: 17 residues. The CDR3 DNA sequence: TGTGCCACTGAGGGACAGGGTGGAATCCTGGGCTCCTACGAGCAGTACTTC. It codes for CATEGQGGILGSYEQYF.

Only one count was recorded for this clone. V and J are TRBV28 and TRBJ2-7; 14 bases agree with TRBD2. Germline-derived CDR1 and CDR2 are MDHEN and SYDVKM. V lost 6 bases and J lost 9; bases outside the gene matches: 16. This CDR3 spans 17 amino acids. The CDR3 region is CASRGGTSGSPAHRQYF. DNA of the CDR3: TGTGCCAGCAGGGGCGGGACTAGCGGGAGTCCGGCTCATAGGCAGTACTTC.